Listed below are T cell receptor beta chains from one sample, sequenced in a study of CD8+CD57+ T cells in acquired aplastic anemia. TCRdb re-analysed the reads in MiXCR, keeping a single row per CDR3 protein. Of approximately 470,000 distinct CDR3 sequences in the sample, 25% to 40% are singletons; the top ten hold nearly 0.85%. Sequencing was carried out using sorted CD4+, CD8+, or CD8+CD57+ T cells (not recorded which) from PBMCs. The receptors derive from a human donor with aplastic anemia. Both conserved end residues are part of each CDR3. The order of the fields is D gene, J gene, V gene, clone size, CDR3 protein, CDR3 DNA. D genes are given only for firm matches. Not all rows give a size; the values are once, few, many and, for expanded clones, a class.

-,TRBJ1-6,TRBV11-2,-,CASSSRASGIYNSPLHF,TGTGCCAGCAGCTCCCGAGCGTCAGGGATCTATAATTCACCCCTCCACTTT
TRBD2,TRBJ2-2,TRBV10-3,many,CAISTGTSGNGELFF,TGTGCCATCAGCACCGGGACTAGCGGCAACGGGGAGCTGTTTTTT
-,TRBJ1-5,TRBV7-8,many,CASSLGGQSPQHF,TGTGCCAGCAGCTTAGGGGGTCAATCGCCCCAGCATTTT
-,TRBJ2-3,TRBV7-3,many,CASSLTHTDTQYF,TGTGCCAGCAGCTTGACACACACAGATACGCAGTATTTT
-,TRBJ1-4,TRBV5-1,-,CASSLVAETEKLFF,TGCGCCAGCAGCTTGGTGGCGGAGACTGAAAAACTGTTTTTT
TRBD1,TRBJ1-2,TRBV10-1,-,CASSLTGVDNYGYTF,TGCGCCAGCAGCCTGACAGGGGTAGATAACTATGGCTACACCTTC
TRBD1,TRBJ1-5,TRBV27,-,CASSFTGGLGQPQHF,TGTGCCAGCAGTTTCACAGGGGGGTTAGGTCAGCCCCAGCATTTT
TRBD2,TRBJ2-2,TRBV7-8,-,CASISGLASTGELFF,TGTGCCAGCATTTCCGGACTAGCGAGTACCGGGGAGCTGTTTTTT
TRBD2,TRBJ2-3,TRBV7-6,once,CASSSLAGGSAWYF,TGTGCCAGCAGCTCCCTAGCGGGGGGGTCGGCTTGGTATTTT
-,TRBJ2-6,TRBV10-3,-,CATLRDPGANVLTF,TGTGCCACGCTCAGGGACCCTGGGGCCAACGTCCTGACTTTC
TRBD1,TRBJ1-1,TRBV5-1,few,CASNPGQGATDTEAFF,TGCGCCAGCAATCCGGGACAGGGGGCGACGGACACTGAAGCTTTCTTT
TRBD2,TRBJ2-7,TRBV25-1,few,CASSTTSGLWEQYF,TGTGCCAGCAGTACGACTAGCGGGCTCTGGGAGCAGTACTTC
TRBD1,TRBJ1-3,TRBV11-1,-,CAGSGQGRQGASRNTIYF,TGTGCCGGATCGGGACAGGGGCGACAGGGGGCCTCAAGAAACACCATATATTTT
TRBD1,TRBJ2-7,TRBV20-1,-,CSARDPRTGVSKQYF,TGCAGTGCTAGAGATCCTCGGACAGGGGTATCAAAGCAGTACTTC
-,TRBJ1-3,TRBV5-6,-,CASSLLRGGNTIYF,TGTGCCAGCAGCCTATTGAGGGGTGGAAACACCATATATTTT
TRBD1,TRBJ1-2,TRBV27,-,CASSSNRGLDYGYTF,TGTGCCAGCAGTTCCAACAGGGGGCTCGACTATGGCTACACCTTC
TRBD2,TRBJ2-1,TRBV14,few,CASSPGLAGVGHEQFF,TGTGCCAGCAGCCCGGGACTAGCGGGAGTCGGGCATGAGCAGTTCTTC
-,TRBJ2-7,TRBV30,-,CACSFAGYEQYF,TGTGCCTGCAGTTTTGCCGGATACGAGCAGTACTTC
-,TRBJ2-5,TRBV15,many,CATSRSELETQYF,TGTGCCACCAGCAGATCAGAACTAGAGACCCAGTACTTC
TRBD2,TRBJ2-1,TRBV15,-,CATSRGLPRDNEQFF,TGTGCCACCAGCAGGGGACTACCGCGGGACAATGAGCAGTTCTTC
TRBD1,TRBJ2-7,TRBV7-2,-,CASSSPGQGLYEQYF,TGTGCCAGCAGCTCTCCGGGACAGGGGCTCTACGAGCAGTACTTC
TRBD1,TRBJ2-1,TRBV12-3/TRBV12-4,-,CASITGGPYNEQFF,TGTGCCAGCATCACAGGGGGCCCCTACAATGAGCAGTTCTTC
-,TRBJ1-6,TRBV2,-,CAIHLGFYSPLHF,TGTGCCATTCACCTGGGGTTTTACTCACCCCTCCACTTT
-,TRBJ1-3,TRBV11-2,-,CASSQQAISGNTIYF,TGTGCCAGCAGCCAACAGGCCATCTCTGGAAACACCATATATTTT
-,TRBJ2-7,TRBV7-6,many,CASSSQTYEQYF,TGTGCCAGCAGCTCGCAGACATACGAGCAGTACTTC
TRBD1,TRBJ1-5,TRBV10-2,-,CATGTGNNQPQHF,TGCGCCACCGGGACAGGGAACAATCAGCCCCAGCATTTT
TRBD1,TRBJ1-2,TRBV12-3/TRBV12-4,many,CASREGQESVYGYTF,TGTGCCAGCAGGGAAGGACAGGAGAGTGTCTATGGCTACACCTTC
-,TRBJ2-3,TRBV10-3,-,CASSWTISTDTQYF,TGTGCCAGCAGCTGGACGATTAGCACAGATACGCAGTATTTT
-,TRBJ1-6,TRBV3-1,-,CASSHSGDNSPLHF,TGTGCCAGCAGCCATTCAGGGGATAATTCACCCCTCCACTTT
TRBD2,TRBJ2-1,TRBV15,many,CATSRELAIEGEQFF,TGTGCCACCAGCAGAGAACTAGCGATAGAGGGTGAGCAGTTCTTC
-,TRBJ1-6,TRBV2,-,CASSEDGAVSPLHF,TGTGCCAGCAGTGAGGATGGGGCCGTCTCACCCCTCCACTTT
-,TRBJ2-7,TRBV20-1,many,CSARALGRIEQYF,TGCAGTGCTAGAGCTCTTGGTCGTATCGAGCAGTACTTC
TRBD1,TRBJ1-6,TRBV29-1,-,CSLGTDPYNSPLHF,TGCAGCTTAGGGACAGACCCCTATAATTCACCCCTCCACTTT
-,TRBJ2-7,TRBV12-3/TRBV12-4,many,CASSLANRVYEQYF,TGTGCCAGCAGTTTGGCCAACAGGGTCTACGAGCAGTACTTC
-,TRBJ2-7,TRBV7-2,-,CASSFLGAREQYF,TGTGCCAGCAGCTTCTTGGGGGCCAGGGAGCAGTACTTC
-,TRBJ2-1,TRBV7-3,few,CASSSGWRPKQNEQFF,TGTGCCAGCAGCTCTGGGTGGCGGCCAAAACAGAATGAGCAGTTCTTC